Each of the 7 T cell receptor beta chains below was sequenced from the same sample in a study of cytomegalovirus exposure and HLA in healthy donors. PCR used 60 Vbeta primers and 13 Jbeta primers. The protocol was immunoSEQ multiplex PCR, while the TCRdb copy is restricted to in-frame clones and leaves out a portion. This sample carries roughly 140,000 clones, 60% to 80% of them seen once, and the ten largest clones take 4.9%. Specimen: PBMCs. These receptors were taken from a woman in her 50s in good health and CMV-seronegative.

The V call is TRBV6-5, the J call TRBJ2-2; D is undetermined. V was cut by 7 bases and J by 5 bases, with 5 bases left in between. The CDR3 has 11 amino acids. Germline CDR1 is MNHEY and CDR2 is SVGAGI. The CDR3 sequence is CASTRTGELFF. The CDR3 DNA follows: TGTGCCAGCACCAGAACCGGGGAGCTGTTTTTT.

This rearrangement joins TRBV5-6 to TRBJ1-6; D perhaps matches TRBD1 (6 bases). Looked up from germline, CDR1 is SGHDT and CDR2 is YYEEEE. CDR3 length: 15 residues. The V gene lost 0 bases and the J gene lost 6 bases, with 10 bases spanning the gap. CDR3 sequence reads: CASSLVPGANSPLHF. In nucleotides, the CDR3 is TGTGCCAGCAGCTTGGTGCCAGGGGCTAATTCACCCCTCCACTTT.

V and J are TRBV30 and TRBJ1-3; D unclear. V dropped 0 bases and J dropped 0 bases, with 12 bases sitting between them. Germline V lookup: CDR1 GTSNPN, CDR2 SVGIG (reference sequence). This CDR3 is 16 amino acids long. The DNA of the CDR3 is TGTGCCTGGAGTGTAAACCGTAGGAGCTCTGGAAACACCATATATTTT. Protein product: CAWSVNRRSSGNTIYF.

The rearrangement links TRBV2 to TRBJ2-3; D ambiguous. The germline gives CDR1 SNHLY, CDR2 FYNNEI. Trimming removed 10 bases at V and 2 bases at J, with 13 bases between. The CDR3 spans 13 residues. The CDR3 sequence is CATYRESTDTQYF. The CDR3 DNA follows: TGTGCCACCTACAGAGAATCCACAGATACGCAGTATTTT.

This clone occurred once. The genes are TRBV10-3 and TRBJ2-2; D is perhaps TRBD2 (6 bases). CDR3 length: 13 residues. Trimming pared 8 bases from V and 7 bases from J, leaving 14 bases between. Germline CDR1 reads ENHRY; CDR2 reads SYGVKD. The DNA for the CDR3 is TGTGCCATCGCCCGGGCGGGGAGCGGGGAGCTGTTTTTT. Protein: CAIARAGSGELFF.

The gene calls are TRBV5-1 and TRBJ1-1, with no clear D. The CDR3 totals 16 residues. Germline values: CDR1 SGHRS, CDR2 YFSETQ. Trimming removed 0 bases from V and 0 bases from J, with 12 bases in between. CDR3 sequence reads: CASSLVRVAMNTEAFF. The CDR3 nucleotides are TGCGCCAGCAGCTTGGTCCGGGTTGCGATGAACACTGAAGCTTTCTTT.

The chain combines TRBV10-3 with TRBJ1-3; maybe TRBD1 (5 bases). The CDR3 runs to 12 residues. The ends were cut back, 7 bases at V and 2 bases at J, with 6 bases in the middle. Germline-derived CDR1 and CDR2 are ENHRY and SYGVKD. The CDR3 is CAITGAGNTIYF. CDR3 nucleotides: TGTGCCATCACGGGGGCTGGAAACACCATATATTTT.